These 28 T cell receptor beta chains were sequenced from one sample in a study of blood T cell repertoires in COVID-19. Repertoires were generated with immunoSEQ multiplex PCR, while TCRdb's copy carries only in-frame clones and drops some. The sample lists under 200,000 clones, 80% to 85% occurring once. The sample comprised peripheral blood. The receptors were gathered from a man between 65 and 85 years old with active or convalescent COVID-19.

This chain joins TRBV6-2 or TRBV6-3 and TRBJ1-2; 7 nucleotides agree with TRBD1. Germline loops: CDR1 MNHEY, CDR2 SVGEGT. This CDR3 has 18 amino acids. Germline trimming cut 2 bases from V and 6 bases from J; bases unmatched to any gene: 18. Here the CDR3 reads CASSYHPRGQGEAHGYTF. The CDR3 DNA reads as TGTGCCAGCAGTTACCACCCGAGGGGGCAGGGGGAGGCCCATGGCTACACCTTC.

This chain joins TRBV10-2 and TRBJ1-5; D is uncertain. V lost 3 bases and J 0 bases, leaving 18 bases between the germline ends. The germline V gene has CDR1 WSHSY and CDR2 SAAADI. The length of the CDR3 is 18 residues. CDR3 coding DNA: TGCGCCAGCAGTGAACCCGCTATGGGCAGACATAGCAATCAGCCCCAGCATTTT. It codes for CASSEPAMGRHSNQPQHF.

V gene TRBV9 combines with J gene TRBJ2-2, with TRBD1 matching over 10 bases. After removal of 6 bases from V and 5 bases from J, the junction contained 7 bases not matched to a gene. This CDR3 is built from 15 residues. The germline gives CDR1 SGDLS, CDR2 YYNGEE. DNA for the CDR3: TGTGCCAGCACCACCGGGACAGGGGAAACCGGGGAGCTGTTTTTT. It is translated as CASTTGTGETGELFF.

This chain links TRBV2 with TRBJ1-1; tentative D call: TRBD1 (6 bases). Germline CDR1 and CDR2: SNHLY and FYNNEI. The CDR3 has 15 amino acids. V shed 6 bases and J shed 1 base, with 15 bases lying between them. Written as DNA, the CDR3 is TGTGCCAGCAGGCCCCCACAGGGCGCGAACACTGAAGCTTTCTTT. Its translation: CASRPPQGANTEAFF.

A remark on this clone: An end of the junction differs from the germline gene, which may be a read error. The genes are TRBV7-7 and TRBJ2-5; 10 bases agree with TRBD1. Germline CDR1 is SSHAT and CDR2 is FNYEAQ (reference sequence). The CDR3 is 13 amino acids. This CDR3 reads CASSSDRGGTQYF. The CDR3, as DNA: TGTGCTAGCAGCTCGGACAGGGGGGGGACCCAGTACTTC.

V gene TRBV18 combines with J gene TRBJ1-2, with D maybe TRBD1 (6 bases). This CDR3 region has 12 residues. Germline V CDR1 and CDR2: KGHSH, LQKENI. V was pared by 0 bases and J by 11 bases, with 10 bases between. CDR3 coding DNA: TGTGCCAGCTCACCACCGGACAGACTTTACACCTTC. It specifies CASSPPDRLYTF.

The genes are TRBV11-2 and TRBJ1-1, with D perhaps matching TRBD1 (5 bases). V was trimmed by 2 bases and J by 10 bases, leaving 14 bases between them. CDR1 and CDR2 (germline): SGHAT, FQNNGV. The length of the CDR3 is 13 residues. The CDR3 DNA is TGTGCCAGCAGCTTAAGTGGAGGGGCTGGAGCTTTCTTT. It codes for CASSLSGGAGAFF. Complete variable domain (other parts from reference TRBV11-2 and TRBJ1-1): EAGVAQSPRYKIIEKRQSVAFWCNPISGHATLYWYQQILGQGPKLLIQFQNNGVVDDSQLPKDRFSAERLKGVDSTLKIQPAKLEDSAVYLCASSLSGGAGAFFGQGTRLTVV.

This sequence joins TRBV4-3 and TRBJ2-7, with D perhaps matching TRBD1 (6 bases). The CDR3 runs 15 residues. Germline V lookup: CDR1 LGHNA, CDR2 YSLEER. V lost 0 bases and J 0 bases, leaving 9 bases between the germline ends. The CDR3 loop reads CASSQERGYSYEQYF. DNA for the CDR3: TGCGCCAGCAGCCAAGAAAGGGGGTACTCCTACGAGCAGTACTTC.

The J gene is TRBJ2-7, the V gene TRBV6-6; 7 nucleotides match TRBD1. The ends lost 7 bases at V and 3 bases at J; junction bases unmatched: 6. CDR1 is MNHNY and CDR2 is SVGAGI in the germline V gene (reference sequence). The CDR3 has 13 amino acids. The CDR3 DNA is TGTGCCAGCATTGCCCGGGACAGCTACGAGCAGTACTTC. This sequence encodes CASIARDSYEQYF.

The chain has TRBV28 and TRBJ2-1, with TRBD2 matching over 7 bases. CDR3 length equals 17 residues. The V and J ends lost 5 bases and 0 bases, in that order; junction bases with no gene match: 10. Germline CDR1 MDHEN, CDR2 SYDVKM. The CDR3 DNA reads TGTGCCAGCAGTCCCGCGGGACTATCTCTCTCCTACAATGAGCAGTTCTTC. It specifies CASSPAGLSLSYNEQFF.

The rearrangement joins TRBV24-1 to TRBJ2-5; TRBD1 aligns across 11 bases. V lost 3 bases and J lost 5; bases outside the gene matches: 7. There are 16 residues in the CDR3. The germline CDR1 and CDR2 sequences are KGHDR and SFDVKD. CDR3 coding DNA: TGTGCCACCAGTGATGCACAAGGGACAGGGGGGGAGACCCAGTACTTC. Its translation: CATSDAQGTGGETQYF.

The V gene is TRBV12-3 or TRBV12-4, the J gene TRBJ1-2, with D unresolved. The V gene lost 3 bases and the J gene lost 8 bases, with 10 bases spanning the gap. The CDR3 runs 12 residues. CDR3 region: CASSLLEGGYTF. CDR3 coding DNA: TGTGCCAGCAGTTTGCTTGAGGGCGGCTACACCTTC.

This clone showed up just once. The chain links TRBV6-2 or TRBV6-3 to TRBJ1-5; D gene ambiguous. Germline assignment: CDR1 MNHEY and CDR2 SVGEGT. The CDR3 contains 13 residues. V was trimmed by 4 bases and J by 4 bases, leaving 8 bases between them. This CDR3 is CASSSGENQPQHF. The CDR3 DNA is TGTGCCAGCAGTTCGGGAGAGAATCAGCCCCAGCATTTT.

This clone showed up just once. The chain links TRBV7-2 to TRBJ1-3; D uncertain. The CDR3 is 14 residues long. Looked up from germline, CDR1 is SGHTA and CDR2 is FQGNSA. Trimming took off 6 bases at V and 1 base at J, with 10 bases between the two ends. CDR3 bases: TGTGCCAGCAGATCAGCGGGTTCTGGAAACACCATATATTTT. Amino acids: CASRSAGSGNTIYF.

The chain recombines TRBV30 with TRBJ2-4, with D possibly being TRBD2 (6 bases). V shed 4 bases and J shed 0 bases, with 13 bases lying between them. The CDR3 runs to 15 residues. Germline values: CDR1 GTSNPN, CDR2 SVGIG (reference sequence). The CDR3 region is CAWTLGGIAKNIQYF. The CDR3 bases are TGTGCCTGGACTCTGGGGGGAATAGCCAAAAACATTCAGTACTTC.

This clone has a handful of counts. The rearrangement links TRBV30 to TRBJ1-5; 7 bases are a match to TRBD1. CDR1 GTSNPN and CDR2 SVGIG come from the germline V gene (reference sequence). The CDR3 has 15 amino acids. J gave up 6 bases and V 0 bases, and 8 bases lay outside the gene matches. The CDR3 nucleotides are TGTGCCTGGAGTGTAAGGGGGCCAATAGGTCAGCCCCAGCATTTT. Translated: CAWSVRGPIGQPQHF.

The rearrangement joins TRBV4-3 to TRBJ2-7; D is possibly TRBD1 (6 bases). Germline CDR1 and CDR2: LGHNA and YSLEER. V gave up 5 bases and J gave up 2 bases, with 19 bases separating them. The CDR3 extends over 16 amino acids. This chain's CDR3 is CASSYKLGTPAYEQYF. DNA for the CDR3: TGCGCCAGCAGCTACAAGCTTGGGACACCTGCCTACGAGCAGTACTTC.

The genes are TRBV7-6 and TRBJ2-2; 8 bases are shared with TRBD1. J gave up 2 bases and V 4 bases, and 3 bases lay outside the gene matches. The germline V gene has CDR1 SGHVS and CDR2 FNYEAQ. The CDR3 loop spans 15 amino acids. The chain's CDR3 is CASSSTGGNTGELFF. Written as DNA, the CDR3 is TGTGCCAGCAGCTCCACAGGGGGAAACACCGGGGAGCTGTTTTTT.

CDR3 coding DNA: TGCGCCAGCAGCCGTGGACAAATGAGCTCCTACGAGCAGTACTTC. As protein: CASSRGQMSSYEQYF. The rearrangement joins TRBV5-1 to TRBJ2-7; possible D gene TRBD1, 5 bases. The CDR3 is made up of 15 amino acids. Germline-derived CDR1 and CDR2 are SGHRS and YFSETQ. The V and J ends lost 4 bases and 0 bases respectively, with 14 bases between them.

J is TRBJ1-6 and V is TRBV7-9, with TRBD1 as a possible D gene (5 bases). Trimming stripped 3 bases from V and 7 bases from J, with 10 bases between. Germline V lookup: CDR1 SEHNR, CDR2 FQNEAQ (reference sequence). This CDR3 has 14 residues. The CDR3 DNA sequence: TGTGCCAGCAGCTTTATAACAGGCAATTCACCCCTCCACTTT. Translation: CASSFITGNSPLHF.

This chain connects TRBV7-9 to TRBJ1-3; D possibly corresponds to TRBD1 (5 bases). The CDR3 has 16 residues. Trimming left V 5 bases short and J 0 bases short, with 14 bases between. CDR1 and CDR2 (germline): SEHNR, FQNEAQ (reference sequence). The CDR3 loop is CASSKRGDFSGNTIYF. DNA for the CDR3: TGTGCCAGCAGCAAACGCGGGGACTTCTCTGGAAACACCATATATTTT.

This clone is a singleton in its sample. The V call is TRBV7-2, the J call TRBJ2-3; D might be TRBD1 (5 bases). Germline CDR1 reads SGHTA; CDR2 reads FQGNSA. V was clipped by 3 bases and J by 1 base, with 8 bases between them. CDR3 length: 14 amino acids. The CDR3 reads CASSLGRGTDTQYF. CDR3 nucleotides: TGTGCCAGCAGCTTGGGCAGGGGCACAGATACGCAGTATTTT.

This clone was seen only a few times. CDR3: CASGTSGSKGEQYF. In DNA, the CDR3 is TGTGCCTCCGGGACTAGCGGGAGTAAGGGCGAGCAGTACTTC. This sequence joins TRBV10-3 and TRBJ2-7; 14 positions match TRBD2. The length of the CDR3 is 14 residues. Trimming removed 11 bases from V and 6 bases from J; junction bases left unmatched: 9. Germline V gene sequence: CDR1 ENHRY, CDR2 SYGVKD.

Points on this clone: A much bigger clone sits one base away, suggesting this may be a read error. The chain joins TRBV6-2 or TRBV6-3 to TRBJ1-5, with D hard to call. Per the germline V gene, CDR1 is MNHEY and CDR2 is SVGEGT. V was cut by 3 bases and J by 0 bases, with 3 bases left in between. CDR3 length: 13 residues. In DNA, the CDR3 is TGTGCCAGCAGTTATTATAGCAATCAGCCCCAGCATTTT. Translating it yields CASSYYSNQPQHF.

The chain couples TRBV6-4 to TRBJ1-5, with D perhaps matching TRBD1 (6 bases). CDR3 length: 14 residues. CDR1 is MRHNA and CDR2 is SNTAGT in the germline V gene. The V gene lost 2 bases and the J gene lost 6 bases, with 11 bases spanning the gap. The CDR3 DNA reads as TGTGCCAGCAGTGACACAGGGTTTAGTCAGCCCCAGCATTTT. Translating gives CASSDTGFSQPQHF.

The J gene is TRBJ2-3, the V gene TRBV7-2; 9 bases map to TRBD1. The germline CDR1 and CDR2 sequences are SGHTA and FQGNSA. The V segment lost 2 bases and the J segment 4 bases; nucleotides outside the gene matches: 7. The CDR3 covers 16 residues. The CDR3 sequence: CASSLSKGTGPDTQYF. CDR3 coding DNA: TGTGCCAGCAGCTTATCTAAAGGGACAGGGCCAGATACGCAGTATTTT. Based on the CDR3 plus reference TRBV7-2 and TRBJ2-3, the full variable domain is GAGVSQSPSNKVTEKGKDVELRCDPISGHTALYWYRQSLGQGLEFLIYFQGNSAPDKSGLPSDRFSAERTGGSVSTLTIQRTQQEDSAVYLCASSLSKGTGPDTQYFGPGTRLTVL.

The chain employs TRBV6-2 or TRBV6-3 and TRBJ2-2, with 12 bases matching TRBD2. V was clipped by 5 bases and J by 7 bases; unmatched bases: 8. Germline CDR1 is MNHEY and CDR2 is SVGEGT. This CDR3 region has 16 residues. The CDR3 region has the DNA TGTGCCAGCAGTGACACTAGCGGGGGGCTCTTCGGGGAGCTGTTTTTT. This codes for CASSDTSGGLFGELFF.

V is TRBV19 and J is TRBJ1-2, with D perhaps TRBD1 (6 bases). The ends were cut back, 4 bases at V and 4 bases at J, with 13 bases in the middle. The CDR3 has 14 residues. Germline CDR1 LNHDA, CDR2 SQIVND (reference sequence). In DNA, the CDR3 is TGTGCCAGTAGTACCGGACAGAGTGCCTATGGCTACACCTTC. As protein: CASSTGQSAYGYTF.